The 16 T cell receptor beta chains given below trace back to one sample, sequenced in a study of tumor-infiltrating lymphocytes in glioblastoma multiforme. TCR beta libraries were built from RNA through three nested multiplex PCR rounds using modified ARM-PCR. Via MiXCR, TCRdb re-called the multiplex PCR reads, giving one row per CDR3 protein. The profile shows about 9,600 distinct CDR3 sequences, less than 75% of them singletons. Input material: brain tumor tissue. These receptors all come from a male donor with glioblastoma.

The rearrangement uses TRBV11-3 and TRBJ1-3; D is undetermined. Trimming removed 11 bases from V and 0 bases from J, with 11 bases in between. Germline values: CDR1 SGHNT, CDR2 YENEEA. This CDR3 spans 13 amino acids. CDR3 in DNA: TGTGCCTCGCGGGAAGACTCTGGAAACACCATATATTTT. Residues: CASREDSGNTIYF.

To note about this clonotype: A read error may account for a junction end that differs from germline. The chain combines TRBV6-2 or TRBV6-3 with TRBJ2-6, with D maybe TRBD1 (5 bases). The CDR3 length is 15 residues. CDR1 is MNHEY, CDR2 SVGEGT, per germline. CDR3 region: CASSYLVSGANVLTF. DNA of the CDR3: TGTGCCAGCAGTTACTTAGTTTCTGGGGCCAACGTCCTGACTTTT.

The V and J genes are TRBV7-9 and TRBJ2-7, with D unclear. This CDR3 has 13 amino acids. The V gene's germline CDR1 is SEHNR and CDR2 FQNEAQ (reference sequence). Between the trimmed V and J ends, which lost 5 bases and 1 base, there was a span of 9 bases. The CDR3 DNA reads as TGTGCCAGCAGCCCAAGTTCGTCCTACGAGCAGTACTTC. It yields the protein CASSPSSSYEQYF.

This clonotype was seen only a few times. This rearrangement joins TRBV27 to TRBJ1-5; possible D gene TRBD1, 5 bases. The V gene's germline CDR1 is MNHEY and CDR2 SMNVEV (reference sequence). Between the trimmed V and J ends, which lost 10 bases and 4 bases, there was a span of 11 bases. CDR3 size: 12 residues. CDR3 region: CATGQVNQPQHF. DNA of the CDR3: TGTGCCACTGGACAAGTTAATCAGCCCCAGCATTTT.

The chain combines TRBV20-1 with TRBJ2-1; 7 bases map to TRBD2. In germline, CDR1 is DFQATT, CDR2 SNEGSKA (reference sequence). The CDR3 length is 13 residues. Trimming took 5 bases from V and 10 from J; bases not matched to a gene: 11. CDR3 residues: CSAPGPGGSEQFF. The CDR3 DNA reads as TGCAGTGCTCCCGGGCCGGGCGGGAGCGAGCAGTTCTTC.

V and J are TRBV12-3 or TRBV12-4 and TRBJ2-1, with TRBD2 matching 8 bases. Trimming removed 4 bases from V and 9 bases from J; junction bases left unmatched: 17. The CDR3 is 17 amino acids. The CDR3: CASSWSLLAGDTSEQFF. CDR3 nucleotides: TGTGCCAGCAGTTGGTCCCTTCTAGCGGGTGACACAAGTGAGCAGTTCTTC.

The J gene is TRBJ2-7, the V gene TRBV20-1; weak D call: TRBD2 (5 bases). Germline CDR1 and CDR2: DFQATT and SNEGSKA (reference sequence). V lost 8 bases and J lost 3, with 17 bases in between. This CDR3 has 13 residues. The DNA for the CDR3 is TGCAGTACACTGCCCGGGATAAGCTACGAGCAGTACTTC. Translation gives CSTLPGISYEQYF.

The DNA for the CDR3 is TGTGCCAACTGTTACAAGGGTGGCGGGGAGCTGTTTTTT. Amino acids: CANCYKGGGELFF. The V call is TRBV6-5, the J call TRBJ2-2; D not resolved. The CDR3 has 13 residues. V was cut by 10 bases and J by 7 bases, with 16 bases left in between. CDR1 MNHEY and CDR2 SVGAGI come from the germline V gene.

In its sample, this clonotype was seen a few times. A much larger clone is a single base away; this may be a read error. The rearrangement links TRBV7-3 to TRBJ1-1, with D hard to call. Trimming removed 2 bases at V and 0 bases at J, with 4 bases between. Germline CDR1 and CDR2: SGHTA and FQGTGA. This CDR3 comprises 13 residues. CDR3 sequence (DNA): TGTGCCAGCAGCTTACTAGTGAACACTGAAGCTTTCTTT. It yields the protein CASSLLVNTEAFF.

In the case of this clonotype: The junction shows a germline mismatch at one end, possibly a read error. The CDR3, as DNA: TGCGCCAGCAGTGGGTCGTCTGGGGTCTACGAGCAGTACTTT. It yields the protein CASSGSSGVYEQYF. V usage is TRBV10-2 and J usage is TRBJ2-7, with no clear D. The CDR3 sequence is 14 residues long. The germline gives CDR1 WSHSY, CDR2 SAAADI.

The chain couples TRBV10-1 to TRBJ2-2; D uncertain. From germline, CDR1 is WNHNN and CDR2 SYGVQD (reference sequence). V shed 4 bases and J shed 1 base, with 4 bases lying between them. The CDR3 covers 13 residues. CDR3 amino acids: CASSAGNTGELFF. CDR3 in DNA: TGCGCCAGCAGTGCTGGGAACACCGGGGAGCTGTTTTTT.

V and J are TRBV6-1 and TRBJ2-5, with a possible D match to TRBD2 (6 bases). This CDR3 has 16 residues. The germline CDR1 and CDR2 sequences are MNHNS and SASEGT. Between the trimmed V and J ends, which lost 7 bases and 1 base, there was a span of 19 bases. The CDR3 nucleotides read TGTGCCAGCAACTTATTGGGGGGACCGGGCCAAGAGACCCAGTACTTC. It yields the protein CASNLLGGPGQETQYF.

The genes are TRBV13 and TRBJ2-3; a possible D gene is TRBD2 (5 bases). CDR3 length: 13 amino acids. Trimming took 5 bases from V and 5 from J, leaving 11 bases between them. Per germline, CDR1 PRHDT and CDR2 FYEKMQ (reference sequence). This CDR3 reads CASSQRTEDTQYF. DNA for the CDR3: TGTGCCAGCAGCCAGAGGACTGAAGATACGCAGTATTTT.

The gene calls are TRBV10-3 and TRBJ2-3, with TRBD2 matching 11 bases. Germline assignment: CDR1 ENHRY and CDR2 SYGVKD. The CDR3 length is 18 residues. The V and J ends lost 5 bases and 1 base, in that order; junction bases with no gene match: 11. CDR3 sequence: CAISLGTSGGGGTDTQYF. The CDR3 region has the DNA TGTGCCATCAGTCTCGGGACTAGCGGAGGGGGGGGCACAGATACGCAGTATTTT.

This clonotype was recorded a few times. The chain joins TRBV20-1 to TRBJ2-1; 7 positions match TRBD2. The junction had 12 bases not matched to a gene; V was cut back by 5 bases and J by 5 bases. This CDR3 has 15 residues. Germline loops: CDR1 DFQATT, CDR2 SNEGSKA (reference sequence). The chain's CDR3 is CSAGAGSSGNNEQFF. CDR3 nucleotide sequence: TGCAGTGCTGGGGCCGGGTCCAGCGGGAACAATGAGCAGTTCTTC.

This clonotype was seen many times. The chain recombines TRBV2 with TRBJ2-7; 7 bases are a match to TRBD1. This CDR3 contains 13 residues. V shed 7 bases and J 7 bases; nucleotides not matched to a gene: 10. The V gene's germline CDR1 is SNHLY and CDR2 FYNNEI. The chain's CDR3 is CASKDRPSREQYF. CDR3 DNA: TGTGCCAGCAAGGACAGGCCTTCCCGGGAGCAGTACTTC.